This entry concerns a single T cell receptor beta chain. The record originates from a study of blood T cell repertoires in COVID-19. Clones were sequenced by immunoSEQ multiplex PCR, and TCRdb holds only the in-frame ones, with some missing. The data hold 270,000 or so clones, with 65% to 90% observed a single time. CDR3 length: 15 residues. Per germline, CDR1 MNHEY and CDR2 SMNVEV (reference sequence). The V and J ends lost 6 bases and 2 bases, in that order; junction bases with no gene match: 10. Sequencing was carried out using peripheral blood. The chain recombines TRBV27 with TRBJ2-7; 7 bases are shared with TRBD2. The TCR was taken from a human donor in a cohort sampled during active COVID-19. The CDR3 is CASSWTRTMTYEQYF. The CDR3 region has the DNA TGTGCCAGCAGCTGGACTAGGACTATGACCTACGAGCAGTACTTC.